These T cell receptor beta chains were read from a single sample in a study of T-cell memory formation after mild COVID-19. TCRdb used MiXCR to reprocess the 5' RACE reads, holding one entry per CDR3 protein. The sample records 40,000 to 55,000 distinct CDR3 sequences, around 12% being singletons. Sequences were obtained from PBMCs or a T cell subset sorted from them (not recorded which). These receptors were obtained from a man younger than 30 who had mild COVID-19 (a few samples of this study predate the infection). Cell type and time point are not known. Both conserved end residues are part of each CDR3. Each record gives: clone size, D gene, J gene, V gene, CDR3 protein, CDR3 DNA. The D gene is left open where the match is weak. Size is omitted from some rows. Given values are once, few, many or a class for expanded clones.

>many|.|TRBJ2-1|TRBV4-3
CASSQDFRAREDEQFF
TGCGCCAGCAGCCAAGATTTTAGGGCCCGTGAGGATGAGCAGTTCTTC
>.|.|TRBJ2-6|TRBV19
CASSIGAGSGANVLTF
TGTGCCAGTAGTATAGGGGCAGGGTCTGGGGCCAACGTCCTGACTTTC
>many|.|TRBJ1-2|TRBV15
CATSDPDGGNYGYTF
TGTGCCACCAGCGATCCGGACGGGGGGAACTATGGCTACACCTTC
>few|.|TRBJ2-7|TRBV12-5
CASGPYRAGGYEQYF
TGTGCTAGTGGTCCATACAGGGCCGGGGGCTACGAGCAGTACTTC
>few|TRBD1|TRBJ2-1|TRBV6-5
CASSWGTGGGHNEQFF
TGTGCCAGCAGTTGGGGGACAGGGGGCGGGCACAATGAGCAGTTCTTC
>many|.|TRBJ2-3|TRBV5-1
CASSLDASTDTQYF
TGCGCCAGCAGCTTGGATGCAAGCACAGATACGCAGTATTTT
>.|TRBD2|TRBJ2-2|TRBV7-2
CASSLGLAGGPPGELFF
TGTGCCAGCAGCTTAGGGCTAGCGGGGGGGCCGCCCGGGGAGCTGTTTTTT
>few|TRBD1|TRBJ2-3|TRBV7-9
CASSSRQGAFTDTQYF
TGTGCCAGCAGCTCCCGCCAGGGGGCGTTCACAGATACGCAGTATTTT
>few|.|TRBJ2-4|TRBV10-2
CASRVGAKNIQYF
TGCGCCAGCCGGGTGGGGGCCAAAAACATTCAGTACTTC
>.|TRBD2|TRBJ2-3|TRBV4-2
CASSRNPSGSGVTDTQYF
TGTGCCAGCAGCCGAAACCCCAGTGGTAGCGGGGTAACAGATACGCAGTATTTT
>.|.|TRBJ1-2|TRBV3-1
CASSLGLGDGYTF
TGTGCCAGCAGCCTCGGGTTGGGGGATGGCTACACCTTC
>many|.|TRBJ2-1|TRBV27
CATGVISSRNEQFF
TGTGCCACCGGGGTCATATCCAGTCGCAATGAGCAGTTCTTC
>many|.|TRBJ2-7|TRBV27
CASSSRGVGPYEQYF
TGTGCCAGCAGCTCTCGCGGGGTGGGGCCCTACGAGCAGTACTTC
>few|TRBD1|TRBJ2-3|TRBV4-1
CASSQVETGGDTQYF
TGCGCCAGCAGCCAAGTTGAGACAGGGGGAGATACGCAGTATTTT
>.|TRBD2|TRBJ2-3|TRBV15
CATSREVEAGFTDTQYF
TGTGCCACCAGCAGAGAGGTGGAAGCGGGGTTCACAGATACGCAGTATTTT
>few|.|TRBJ2-4|TRBV5-1
CASSLNRAEGDIQYF
TGCGCCAGCAGCTTGAACAGGGCGGAGGGGGACATTCAGTACTTC
>many|.|TRBJ2-5|TRBV18
CASSPPAREETQYF
TGTGCCAGCTCACCACCGGCCAGAGAAGAGACCCAGTACTTC
>many|TRBD2|TRBJ2-3|TRBV7-2
CASLMGGSNTQYF
TGTGCCAGCCTAATGGGGGGGTCCAATACGCAGTATTTT
>few|TRBD1|TRBJ1-2|TRBV9
CASSVASRGGPSGYTF
TGTGCCAGCAGCGTAGCTTCGAGAGGGGGCCCTTCAGGCTACACCTTC
>few|.|TRBJ2-6|TRBV4-2
CASSQSDSSSGANVLTF
TGTGCCAGCAGCCAGAGTGACTCCAGCTCTGGGGCCAACGTCCTGACTTTC
>.|.|TRBJ1-5|TRBV3-1
CASSQGAQMKQPQHF
TGTGCCAGCAGCCAAGGGGCACAGATGAAACAGCCCCAGCATTTT
>.|.|TRBJ1-2|TRBV7-3
CASSQQGYYGYTF
TGTGCCAGCAGCCAACAGGGTTACTATGGCTACACCTTC
>.|TRBD2|TRBJ2-2|TRBV7-6
CASRLLGGGGELFF
TGTGCCAGCAGATTACTCGGGGGGGGCGGGGAGCTGTTTTTT
>.|.|TRBJ1-2|TRBV28
CASTLWGSGYTF
TGTGCCAGCACCCTCTGGGGGTCCGGCTACACCTTC
>many|.|TRBJ1-6|TRBV20-1
CSARDGGQINSPLHF
TGCAGTGCTAGAGATGGCGGACAAATTAATTCACCCCTCCACTTT
>few|.|TRBJ1-6|TRBV5-8
CASSLYAGGNSPLHF
TGTGCCAGCAGCTTGTACGCGGGCGGTAATTCACCCCTCCACTTT
>many|TRBD2|TRBJ2-7|TRBV6-5
CASSPPGGYEQYF
TGTGCCAGCAGCCCCCCGGGGGGGTACGAGCAGTACTTC
>many|TRBD1|TRBJ2-7|TRBV4-1
CASSLLGQGNEQYF
TGCGCCAGCAGCCTCTTGGGACAGGGGAACGAGCAGTACTTC
>few|TRBD2|TRBJ2-3|TRBV6-1
CASSGLAGGPDTQYF
TGTGCCAGCAGTGGACTAGCGGGGGGGCCAGATACGCAGTATTTT